This T cell receptor (beta chain) came from a study of blood T cell repertoires in COVID-19. Across the study: T cells, B-cell-depleted T cells, or PBMCs supplied cDNA or gDNA.

Original data processing: Amplification from reference gene primers served as the basis for estimated nucleated cell counts. Sequenced by immunoSEQ multiplex PCR; TCRdb stores in-frame clones only, minus some. That table supplies the V and J calls and clone size; D and trimming were determined from the DNA. The table includes 150,000 or so clones, 84% detected once. This CDR3 comprises 13 residues. V lost 6 bases and J lost 5, with 13 bases in between. Germline V gene data show CDR1 as SNHLY and CDR2 as FYNNEI. The material sequenced was peripheral blood. The TCR sequence derives from a man aged 18 to 29 with active or convalescent COVID-19. J is TRBJ2-5 and V is TRBV2; maybe TRBD1 (6 bases). The CDR3 sequence: CASSGQLQETQYF. CDR3 DNA: TGTGCCAGCAGCGGACAGTTACAGGAGACCCAGTACTTC.